The rows below give T cell receptor beta chains drawn from one sample of a study of shared clonotypes between healthy human individuals. Some clones are missing from TCRdb's copy, which holds only in-frame ones; the method was immunoSEQ multiplex PCR. The sample consists of about a million clones, 70% to 85% of them appearing once. The sample consisted of memory CD4+ T cells from PBMCs. Receptor source: a young man in good health. Some clones in this sample may be carry-over from other donors' samples. Each CDR3 is given with its conserved first and last residue. D genes are given only for firm matches. The size field is filled for only some rows; it gives once, few, many or a size class.

v_gene,abundance,j_gene,d_gene,CDR3aa,CDR3nt
TRBV4-2,.,TRBJ2-1,.,CASSQRGGLRNEQFF,TGTGCCAGCAGCCAACGGGGAGGTTTAAGGAATGAGCAGTTCTTC
TRBV28,.,TRBJ1-2,.,CASLPGGPYGYTF,TGTGCCAGCCTACCGGGCGGGCCTTATGGCTACACCTTC
TRBV27,.,TRBJ2-7,TRBD2,CASSVRQTRLAEKYEQYF,TGTGCCAGCAGTGTACGCCAAACAAGACTAGCGGAAAAGTACGAGCAGTACTTC
TRBV6-1,few,TRBJ1-2,.,CASSEVGGDGYTF,TGTGCCAGCAGTGAAGTTGGGGGGGATGGCTACACCTTC
TRBV18,.,TRBJ1-1,.,CASSPRGMNTEAFF,TGTGCCAGCTCACCCCGGGGAATGAACACTGAAGCTTTCTTT
TRBV5-6,.,TRBJ2-7,TRBD2,CASSRGLAGLYEQYF,TGTGCCAGCAGCCGGGGACTAGCCGGACTCTACGAGCAGTACTTC
TRBV28,many,TRBJ1-2,.,CATRGNQIYGYTF,TGTGCCACTCGGGGCAACCAAATCTATGGCTACACCTTC
TRBV27,.,TRBJ1-2,.,CASSFEVGYGYTF,TGTGCCAGCAGTTTTGAGGTGGGCTATGGCTACACCTTC
TRBV27,.,TRBJ2-3,.,CASSGLSTGGTDTQYF,TGTGCCAGCTCCGGCCTGTCGACAGGCGGCACAGATACGCAGTATTTT
TRBV11-2,once,TRBJ2-5,.,CASSSWDGQETQYF,TGTGCCAGCAGCTCCTGGGACGGACAAGAGACCCAGTACTTC
TRBV4-2,.,TRBJ2-3,.,CASSQDRGRETQYF,TGTGCCAGCAGCCAAGATAGGGGAAGGGAGACGCAGTATTTT
TRBV9,.,TRBJ2-7,.,CASSVEADRFPYEQYF,TGTGCCAGCAGCGTAGAGGCGGACCGTTTCCCCTACGAGCAGTACTTC
TRBV28,.,TRBJ1-2,TRBD1,CASSLKGAPYGYTF,TGTGCCAGCAGTCTTAAGGGGGCCCCCTATGGCTACACCTTC
TRBV28,.,TRBJ2-7,TRBD1,CASLGGHEQYF,TGTGCCAGCCTAGGGGGCCACGAGCAGTACTTC
TRBV2,.,TRBJ2-2,TRBD1,CASSGTAGELFF,TGTGCCAGCAGCGGGACAGCCGGGGAGCTGTTTTTT
TRBV2,.,TRBJ2-1,.,CASRFLADYNGQFF,TGTGCCAGCAGGTTTTTAGCGGATTACAATGGGCAGTTCTTC